The 16 T cell receptor beta chains listed next were all sequenced from one sample in a study of blood T cell repertoires in COVID-19. Only in-frame clones appear in the TCRdb table, and some are missing; sequencing was by immunoSEQ multiplex PCR. The table includes a few hundred thousand clones, approximately 91% detected once. The sequenced sample consisted of PBMCs or T cells enriched from blood (not recorded which). The receptor source for this set is a woman between 40 and 50 years old who had been exposed to COVID-19.

The chain combines TRBV6-6 with TRBJ2-5, with 7 bases aligning to TRBD1. V lost 5 bases and J lost 2; bases outside the gene matches: 5. The CDR3 totals 14 residues. CDR1 and CDR2 (germline): MNHNY, SVGAGI (reference sequence). CDR3 nucleotides: TGTGCCAGCAGTGGACCGGGACAGCAAGAGACCCAGTACTTC. Translated, it gives CASSGPGQQETQYF.

This chain links TRBV28 with TRBJ2-7, with 11 bases lining up with TRBD2. After removal of 3 bases from V and 3 bases from J, the junction contained 7 bases not matched to a gene. Germline CDR1 MDHEN, CDR2 SYDVKM. CDR3 length: 16 amino acids. CDR3 region: CASSLGTSGAYYEQYF. The CDR3 region has the DNA TGTGCCAGCAGTTTGGGGACTAGCGGAGCCTACTACGAGCAGTACTTC.

This clone has a single count. Other DNA sequences in the sample encode the same CDR3. This sequence joins TRBV7-2 and TRBJ1-1; 8 bases are a match to TRBD1. CDR3 size: 15 residues. The V gene's germline CDR1 is SGHTA and CDR2 FQGNSA. Unmatched junction bases numbered 4, after V lost 3 bases and J lost 1 base. CDR3 in amino acids: CASSFDRGRNTEAFF. The CDR3 DNA reads as TGTGCCAGCAGCTTTGACAGGGGTAGGAACACTGAAGCTTTCTTT.

V and J are TRBV11-2 and TRBJ1-2; D perhaps matches TRBD1 (6 bases). The V end lost 0 bases, the J end lost 4 bases, and 6 bases lay between the germline ends. Germline V CDR1 and CDR2: SGHAT, FQNNGV. This CDR3 has 13 amino acids. The CDR3 region has the DNA TGTGCCAGCAGCTTAGACAGGGGCTATGGCTACACCTTC. Its translation is CASSLDRGYGYTF.

V gene TRBV9 combines with J gene TRBJ1-4; 7 positions match TRBD1. The CDR3 runs to 13 residues. The germline gives CDR1 SGDLS, CDR2 YYNGEE. V lost 5 bases and J lost 6; bases outside the gene matches: 4. In DNA form, the CDR3 reads TGTGCCAGCAGTGGACAGGCCGATGAAAAACTGTTTTTT. Its translation is CASSGQADEKLFF.

The rearrangement joins TRBV2 to TRBJ2-6; 7 bases agree with TRBD1. Unmatched junction bases numbered 4, after V lost 8 bases and J lost 0 bases. The V gene's germline CDR1 is SNHLY and CDR2 FYNNEI. The CDR3 runs to 15 residues. The CDR3 region has the DNA TGTGCCAGCCGGGACAGATTCTCTGGGGCCAACGTCCTGACTTTC. Protein: CASRDRFSGANVLTF.

The gene calls are TRBV27 and TRBJ1-1; 7 nucleotides agree with TRBD1. Germline values: CDR1 MNHEY, CDR2 SMNVEV (reference sequence). The V segment lost 5 bases and the J segment 5 bases; nucleotides outside the gene matches: 8. This CDR3 contains 14 residues. The CDR3 sequence: CASSLSTGYTEAFF. The CDR3 DNA sequence: TGTGCCAGCAGTCTCTCGACAGGGTATACTGAAGCTTTCTTT.

The CDR3 nucleotides read TGTGCCAGCAGTGAAGCGAAGCAAATTAGCAATCAGCCCCAGCATTTT. This encodes CASSEAKQISNQPQHF. V and J are TRBV6-1 and TRBJ1-5; D remains ambiguous. V was pared by 0 bases and J by 0 bases, with 9 bases between. CDR3 length: 16 amino acids. Germline CDR1 is MNHNS and CDR2 is SASEGT.

This clone was seen just once. The chain combines TRBV4-1 with TRBJ1-1, with 8 bases matching TRBD1. Trimming cost V 5 bases and J 6 bases; bases outside gene matches: 8. Germline assignment: CDR1 MGHRA and CDR2 YSYEKL. CDR3 size: 14 residues. In nucleotides, the CDR3 is TGCGCCAGCAGCGACACAGACAGGGGTCCTGAAGCTTTCTTT. As protein: CASSDTDRGPEAFF.

The V and J genes are TRBV24-1 and TRBJ1-2; a possible D gene is TRBD1 (6 bases). V was shortened by 3 bases and J by 3 bases, with 7 bases between the two germline ends. From germline, CDR1 is KGHDR and CDR2 SFDVKD. The CDR3 covers 13 residues. CDR3 nucleotides: TGTGCCACCAGTGATAGGACAGACTATGGCTACACCTTC. It translates to CATSDRTDYGYTF.

This rearrangement joins TRBV9 to TRBJ2-3, with TRBD1 identical over 9 bases. The CDR3 runs 16 residues. After removal of 4 bases from V and 2 bases from J, the junction contained 8 bases not matched to a gene. CDR1 and CDR2 (germline): SGDLS, YYNGEE. The CDR3 nucleotides are TGTGCCAGCAGCCTAACCGGACAGGGGAACACAGATACGCAGTATTTT. Translating gives CASSLTGQGNTDTQYF.

DNA of the CDR3: TGCAGCGTTGTGAGGGGGTACGAGCAGTACTTC. As protein: CSVVRGYEQYF. V is TRBV29-1 and J is TRBJ2-7; tentative D call: TRBD1 (6 bases). V lost 4 bases and J lost 4, with 8 bases in between. Germline lookup yields CDR1 SQVTM and CDR2 ANQGSEA. This CDR3 region has 11 residues.

The chain has TRBV2 and TRBJ2-2; D is possibly TRBD1 (5 bases). Germline values: CDR1 SNHLY, CDR2 FYNNEI. Trimming shortened V by 7 bases and J by 0 bases, and 12 bases separated the two germline ends. The CDR3 has 15 residues. This CDR3 is CASKMDTTNTGELFF. In DNA, the CDR3 is TGTGCCAGCAAGATGGACACCACGAACACCGGGGAGCTGTTTTTT.

This clone came up once. This chain joins TRBV7-9 and TRBJ2-7, with TRBD1 as a possible D gene (5 bases). Germline V gene data show CDR1 as SEHNR and CDR2 as FQNEAQ (reference sequence). Trimming took off 1 base at V and 4 bases at J, with 8 bases between the two ends. CDR3 length equals 13 residues. For the CDR3, the DNA is TGTGCCAGCAGCTTAGTCTCAGGGTACGAGCAGTACTTC. Translation: CASSLVSGYEQYF. The full variable domain, in which reference TRBV7-9 and TRBJ2-7 provide the parts outside the CDR3, is DTGVSQNPRHKITKRGQNVTFRCDPISEHNRLYWYRQTLGQGPEFLTYFQNEAQLEKSRLLSDRFSAERPKGSFSTLEIQRTEQGDSAMYLCASSLVSGYEQYFGPGTRLTVT.

The chain joins TRBV24-1 to TRBJ1-5; D is unresolved. V lost 4 bases to trimming and J lost 4 bases, with 10 bases between them. Germline V gene data show CDR1 as KGHDR and CDR2 as SFDVKD. This CDR3 comprises 14 residues. The CDR3 DNA reads as TGTGCCACCAGTGAAGCAGGCTTAAATCAGCCCCAGCATTTT. Amino acid sequence: CATSEAGLNQPQHF.

CDR3 in amino acids: CASSEWTVNQPQHF. The CDR3 coding sequence is TGTGCCAGCAGTGAATGGACAGTTAATCAGCCCCAGCATTTT. The rearrangement links TRBV2 to TRBJ1-5, with TRBD1 as a possible D gene (6 bases). This CDR3 is built from 14 residues. Germline V CDR1 and CDR2: SNHLY, FYNNEI. Trimming removed 2 bases at V and 4 bases at J, with 9 bases between.